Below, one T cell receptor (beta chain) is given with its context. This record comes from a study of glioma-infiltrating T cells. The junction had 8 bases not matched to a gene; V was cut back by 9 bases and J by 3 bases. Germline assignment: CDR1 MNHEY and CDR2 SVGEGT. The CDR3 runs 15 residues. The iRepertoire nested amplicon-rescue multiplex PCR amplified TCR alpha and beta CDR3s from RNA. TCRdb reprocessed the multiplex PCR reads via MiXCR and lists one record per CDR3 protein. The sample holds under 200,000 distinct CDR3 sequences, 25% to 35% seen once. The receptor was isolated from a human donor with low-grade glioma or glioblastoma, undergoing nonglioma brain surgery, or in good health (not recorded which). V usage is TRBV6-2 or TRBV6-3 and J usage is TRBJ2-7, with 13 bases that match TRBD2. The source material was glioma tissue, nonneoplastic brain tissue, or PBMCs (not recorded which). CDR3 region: CASSRTSGSIYEQYF. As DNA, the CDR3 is TGTGCCAGTAGCAGGACTAGCGGGAGTATCTACGAGCAGTACTTC.